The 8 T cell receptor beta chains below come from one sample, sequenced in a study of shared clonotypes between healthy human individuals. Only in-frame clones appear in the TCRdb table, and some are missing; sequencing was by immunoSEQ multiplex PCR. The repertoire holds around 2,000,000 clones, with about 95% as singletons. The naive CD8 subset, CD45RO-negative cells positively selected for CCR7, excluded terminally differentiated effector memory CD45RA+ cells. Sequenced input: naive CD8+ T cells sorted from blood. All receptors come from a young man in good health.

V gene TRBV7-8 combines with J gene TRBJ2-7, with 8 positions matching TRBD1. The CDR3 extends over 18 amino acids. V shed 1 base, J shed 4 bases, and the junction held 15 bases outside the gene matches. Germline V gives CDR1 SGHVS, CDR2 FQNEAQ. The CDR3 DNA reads TGTGCCAGCAGCTTAGAGCAGACCAGGGGGCGCGATAGTTACGAGCAGTACTTC. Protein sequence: CASSLEQTRGRDSYEQYF.

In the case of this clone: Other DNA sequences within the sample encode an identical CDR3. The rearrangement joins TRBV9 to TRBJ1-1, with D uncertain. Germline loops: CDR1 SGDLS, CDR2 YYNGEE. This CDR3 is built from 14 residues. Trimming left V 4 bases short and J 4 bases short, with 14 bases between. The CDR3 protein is CASSPRGGGTEAFF. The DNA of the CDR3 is TGTGCCAGCAGCCCACGGGGTGGAGGCACTGAAGCTTTCTTT.

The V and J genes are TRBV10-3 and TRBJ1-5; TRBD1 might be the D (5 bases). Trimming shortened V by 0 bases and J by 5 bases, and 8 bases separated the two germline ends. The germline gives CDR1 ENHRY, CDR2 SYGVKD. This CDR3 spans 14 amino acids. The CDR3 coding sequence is TGTGCCATCAGTGAGTCGGACAATGATCAGCCCCAGCATTTT. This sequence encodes CAISESDNDQPQHF.

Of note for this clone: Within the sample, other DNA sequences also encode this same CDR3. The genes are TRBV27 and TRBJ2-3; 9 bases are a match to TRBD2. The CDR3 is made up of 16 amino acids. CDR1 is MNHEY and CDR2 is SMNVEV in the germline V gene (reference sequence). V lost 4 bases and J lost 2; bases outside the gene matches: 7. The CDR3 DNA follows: TGTGCCAGCAGTTCATCTAGCGGGGAATACACAGATACGCAGTATTTT. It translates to CASSSSSGEYTDTQYF.

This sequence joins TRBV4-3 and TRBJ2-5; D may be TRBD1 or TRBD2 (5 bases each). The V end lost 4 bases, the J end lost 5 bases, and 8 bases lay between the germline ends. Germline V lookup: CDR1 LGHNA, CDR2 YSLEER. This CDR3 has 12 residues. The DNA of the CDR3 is TGCGCCAGCAGCCGGGACCGGGAGACCCAGTACTTC. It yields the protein CASSRDRETQYF.

Written as DNA, the CDR3 is TGTGCCAGCAGCTTGGTGGTAGCGGGGGGTTACGAGCAGTACTTC. Protein product: CASSLVVAGGYEQYF. The gene calls are TRBV5-4 and TRBJ2-7; 10 bases map to TRBD2. Germline trimming cut 0 bases from V and 4 bases from J; bases unmatched to any gene: 4. Germline V lookup: CDR1 SGHNT, CDR2 YYREEE (reference sequence). The length of the CDR3 is 15 residues.

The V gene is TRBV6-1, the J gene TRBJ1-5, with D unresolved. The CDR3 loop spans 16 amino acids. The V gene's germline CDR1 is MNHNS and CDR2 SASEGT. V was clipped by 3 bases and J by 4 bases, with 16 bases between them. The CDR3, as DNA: TGTGCCAGCAGTGATTTAAGACTTGGGTGGAATCAGCCCCAGCATTTT. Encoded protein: CASSDLRLGWNQPQHF.

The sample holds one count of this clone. The CDR3 reads CASSYAEGGPYEQYF. The CDR3 DNA is TGTGCCAGCAGTTACGCGGAGGGGGGCCCCTACGAGCAGTACTTC. The V gene is TRBV6-5, the J gene TRBJ2-7; perhaps D is TRBD1 or TRBD2 (6 bases each). Per germline, CDR1 MNHEY and CDR2 SVGAGI. This CDR3 comprises 15 residues. The V and J ends lost 2 bases and 2 bases respectively, with 13 bases between them.